This T cell receptor (beta chain) was found in a study of blood T cell repertoires in COVID-19. At the level of the study: Samples came from the United States, Italy and Spain, spanning acute and convalescent COVID-19. T cells, B-cell-depleted T cells, or PBMCs provided the cDNA or gDNA that served as material.

This clone appeared a few times. The CDR3 has 15 amino acids. Germline V lookup: CDR1 SGHRS, CDR2 YFSETQ. The junction had 7 bases not matched to a gene; V was cut back by 4 bases and J by 3 bases. Sequencing used immunoSEQ multiplex PCR; TCRdb keeps in-frame clones, though not all of them. The sample contains fewer than 100,000 clones, about nine tenths of which appear only once. This chain joins TRBV5-1 and TRBJ1-2; 9 bases line up with TRBD1. The source of this sequence is a woman over 75 with acute or convalescent COVID-19. The sequencing input was peripheral blood. The CDR3 spells CASSTGQGKYYGYTF. Written as DNA, the CDR3 is TGCGCCAGCAGCACCGGACAGGGGAAGTACTATGGCTACACCTTC.